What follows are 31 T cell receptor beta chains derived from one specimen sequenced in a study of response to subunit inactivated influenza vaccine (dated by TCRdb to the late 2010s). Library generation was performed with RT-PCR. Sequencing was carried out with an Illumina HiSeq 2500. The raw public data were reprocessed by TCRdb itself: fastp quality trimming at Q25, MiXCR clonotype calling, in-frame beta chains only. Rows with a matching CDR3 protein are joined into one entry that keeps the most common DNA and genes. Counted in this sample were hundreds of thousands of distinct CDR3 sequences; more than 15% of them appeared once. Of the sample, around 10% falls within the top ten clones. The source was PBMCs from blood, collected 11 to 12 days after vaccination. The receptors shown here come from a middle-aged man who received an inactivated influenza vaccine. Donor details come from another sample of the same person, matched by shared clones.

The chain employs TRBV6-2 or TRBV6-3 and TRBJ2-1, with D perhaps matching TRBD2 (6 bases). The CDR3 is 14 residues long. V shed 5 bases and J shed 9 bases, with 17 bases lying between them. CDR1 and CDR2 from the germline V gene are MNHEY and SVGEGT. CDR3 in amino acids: CASSAGPLASEQFF. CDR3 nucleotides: TGTGCCAGCAGTGCCGGCCCGCTAGCGAGTGAGCAGTTCTTC.

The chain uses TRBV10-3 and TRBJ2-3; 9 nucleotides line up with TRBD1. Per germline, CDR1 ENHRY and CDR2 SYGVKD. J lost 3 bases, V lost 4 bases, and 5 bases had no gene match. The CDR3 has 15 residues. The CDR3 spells CAISGPGQGTDTQYF. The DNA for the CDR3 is TGTGCCATCAGTGGGCCGGGACAGGGTACAGATACGCAGTATTTT.

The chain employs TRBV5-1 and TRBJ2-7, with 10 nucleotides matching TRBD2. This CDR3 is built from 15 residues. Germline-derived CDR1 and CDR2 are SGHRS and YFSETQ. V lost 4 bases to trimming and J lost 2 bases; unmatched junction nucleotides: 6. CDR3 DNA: TGCGCCAGCAGCAGGACTAGCGGATCCCCCTACGAGCAGTACTTC. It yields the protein CASSRTSGSPYEQYF.

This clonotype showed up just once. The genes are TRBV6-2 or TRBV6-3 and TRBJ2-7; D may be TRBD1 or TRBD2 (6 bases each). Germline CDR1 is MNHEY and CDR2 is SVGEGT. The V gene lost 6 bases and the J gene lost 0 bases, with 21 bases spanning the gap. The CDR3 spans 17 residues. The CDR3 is CASRTPDWGAGSYEQYF. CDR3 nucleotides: TGTGCCAGCAGGACCCCCGATTGGGGGGCGGGCTCCTACGAGCAGTACTTC.

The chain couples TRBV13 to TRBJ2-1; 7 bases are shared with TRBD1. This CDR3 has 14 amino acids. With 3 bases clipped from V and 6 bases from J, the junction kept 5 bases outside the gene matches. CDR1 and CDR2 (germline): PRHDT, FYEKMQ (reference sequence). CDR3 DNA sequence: TGTGCCAGCAGCTTCTCGACAGGGATCAATGAGCAGTTCTTC. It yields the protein CASSFSTGINEQFF.

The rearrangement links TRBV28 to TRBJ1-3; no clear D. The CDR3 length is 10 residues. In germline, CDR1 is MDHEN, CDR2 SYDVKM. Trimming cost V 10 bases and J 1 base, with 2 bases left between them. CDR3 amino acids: CATSGNTIYF. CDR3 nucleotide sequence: TGTGCCACTTCTGGAAACACCATATATTTT.

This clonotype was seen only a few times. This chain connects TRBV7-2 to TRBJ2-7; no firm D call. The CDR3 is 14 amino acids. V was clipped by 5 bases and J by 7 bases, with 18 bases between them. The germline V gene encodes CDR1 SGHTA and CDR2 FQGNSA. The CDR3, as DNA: TGTGCCAGCAGCCAAACATCGGTGGGTTGGGAGCAGTACTTC. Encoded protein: CASSQTSVGWEQYF. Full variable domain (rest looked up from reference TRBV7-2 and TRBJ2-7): GAGVSQSPSNKVTEKGKDVELRCDPISGHTALYWYRQSLGQGLEFLIYFQGNSAPDKSGLPSDRFSAERTGGSVSTLTIQRTQQEDSAVYLCASSQTSVGWEQYFGPGTRLTVT.

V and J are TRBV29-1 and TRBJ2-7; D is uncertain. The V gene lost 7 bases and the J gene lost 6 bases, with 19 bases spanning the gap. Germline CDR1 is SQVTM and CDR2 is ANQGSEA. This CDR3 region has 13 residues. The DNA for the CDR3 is TGCAGCGCTGCGGACGGCAATGAGGCCGAGCAGTACTTC. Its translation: CSAADGNEAEQYF.

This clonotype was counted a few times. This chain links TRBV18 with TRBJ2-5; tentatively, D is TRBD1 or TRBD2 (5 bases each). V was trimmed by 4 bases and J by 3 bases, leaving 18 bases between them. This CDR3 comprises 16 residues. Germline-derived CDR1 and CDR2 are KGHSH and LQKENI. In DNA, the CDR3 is TGTGCCAGCTCACAAGGGACGGGGAACGAAAAAGAGACCCAGTACTTC. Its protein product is CASSQGTGNEKETQYF.

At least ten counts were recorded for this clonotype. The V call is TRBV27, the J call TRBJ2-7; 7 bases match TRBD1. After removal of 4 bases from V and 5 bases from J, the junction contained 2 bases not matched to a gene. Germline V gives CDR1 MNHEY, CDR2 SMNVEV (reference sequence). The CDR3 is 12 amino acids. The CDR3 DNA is TGTGCCAGCAGTTCGACAGGGAACGAGCAGTACTTC. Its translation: CASSSTGNEQYF.

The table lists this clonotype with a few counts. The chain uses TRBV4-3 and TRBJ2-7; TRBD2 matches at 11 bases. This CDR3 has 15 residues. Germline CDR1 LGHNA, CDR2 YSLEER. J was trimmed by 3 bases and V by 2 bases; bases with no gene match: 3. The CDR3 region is CASSQTTSGIYEQYF. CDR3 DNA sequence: TGCGCCAGCAGCCAAACGACTAGCGGGATCTACGAGCAGTACTTC.

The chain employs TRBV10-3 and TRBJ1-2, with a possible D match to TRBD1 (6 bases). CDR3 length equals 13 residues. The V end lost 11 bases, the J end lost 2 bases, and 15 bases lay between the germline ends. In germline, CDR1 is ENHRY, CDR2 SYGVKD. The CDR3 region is CAATRTENYGYTF. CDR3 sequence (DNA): TGTGCCGCCACTCGGACAGAAAACTATGGCTACACCTTC.

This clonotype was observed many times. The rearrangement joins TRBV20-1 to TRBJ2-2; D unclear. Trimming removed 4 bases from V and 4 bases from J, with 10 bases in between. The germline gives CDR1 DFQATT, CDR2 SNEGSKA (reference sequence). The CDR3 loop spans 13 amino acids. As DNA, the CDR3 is TGCAGTGCTAAGCCCAGGAGCACCGGGGAGCTGTTTTTT. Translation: CSAKPRSTGELFF.

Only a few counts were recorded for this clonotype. The CDR3 DNA follows: TGCAGCCGAGGCGTGCCTAGCGGGAGTATATTCGAGCAGTACTTC. Translation: CSRGVPSGSIFEQYF. The chain recombines TRBV20-1 with TRBJ2-7; 10 positions match TRBD2. This CDR3 region has 15 residues. Germline V lookup: CDR1 DFQATT, CDR2 SNEGSKA (reference sequence).

The chain's CDR3 is CASSFDIEITDTQYF. CDR3 DNA: TGCGCCAGCAGCTTCGATATAGAGATCACAGATACGCAGTATTTT. V gene TRBV5-1 combines with J gene TRBJ2-3; D gene unclear. CDR3 length: 15 amino acids. The germline gives CDR1 SGHRS, CDR2 YFSETQ. V lost 2 bases and J 2 bases, leaving 12 bases between the germline ends.

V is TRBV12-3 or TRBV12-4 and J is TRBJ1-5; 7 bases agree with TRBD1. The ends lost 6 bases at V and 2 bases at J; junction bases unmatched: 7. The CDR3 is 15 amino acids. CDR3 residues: CASSQQGRGNQPQHF. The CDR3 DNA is TGTGCCAGCAGCCAACAGGGGCGAGGCAATCAGCCCCAGCATTTT.

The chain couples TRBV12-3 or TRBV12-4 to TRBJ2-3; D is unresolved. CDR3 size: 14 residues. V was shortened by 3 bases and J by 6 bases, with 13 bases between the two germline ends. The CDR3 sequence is CASSLSLYSDTQYF. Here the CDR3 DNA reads TGTGCCAGCAGTTTGTCCCTATATTCCGATACGCAGTATTTT.

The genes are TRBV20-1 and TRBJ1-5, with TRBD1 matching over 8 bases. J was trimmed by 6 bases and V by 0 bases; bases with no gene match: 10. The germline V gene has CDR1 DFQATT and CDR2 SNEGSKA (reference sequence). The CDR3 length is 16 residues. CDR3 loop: CSARDPGRGQSQPQHF. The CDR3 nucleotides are TGCAGTGCTAGAGATCCCGGCAGGGGGCAAAGTCAGCCCCAGCATTTT.

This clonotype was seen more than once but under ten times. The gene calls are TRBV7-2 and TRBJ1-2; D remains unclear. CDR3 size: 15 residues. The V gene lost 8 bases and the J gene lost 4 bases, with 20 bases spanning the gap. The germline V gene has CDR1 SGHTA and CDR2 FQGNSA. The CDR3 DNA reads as TGTGCCAGCGGGGTCCGGCTAAACGCCCTCTATGGCTACACCTTC. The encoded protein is CASGVRLNALYGYTF.

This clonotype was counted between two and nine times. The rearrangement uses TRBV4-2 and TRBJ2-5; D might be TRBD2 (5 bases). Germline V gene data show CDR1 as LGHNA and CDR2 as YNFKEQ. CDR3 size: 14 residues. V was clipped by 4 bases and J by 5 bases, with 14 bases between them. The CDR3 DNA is TGTGCCAGCAGCCGAGACACTTCGGGGGAGACCCAGTACTTC. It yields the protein CASSRDTSGETQYF.

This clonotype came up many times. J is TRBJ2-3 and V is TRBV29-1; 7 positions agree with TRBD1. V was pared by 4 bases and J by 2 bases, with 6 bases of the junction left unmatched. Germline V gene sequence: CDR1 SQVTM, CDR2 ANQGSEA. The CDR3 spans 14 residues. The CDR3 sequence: CSVARGRFTDTQYF. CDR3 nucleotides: TGCAGCGTTGCTAGGGGGCGGTTCACAGATACGCAGTATTTT.

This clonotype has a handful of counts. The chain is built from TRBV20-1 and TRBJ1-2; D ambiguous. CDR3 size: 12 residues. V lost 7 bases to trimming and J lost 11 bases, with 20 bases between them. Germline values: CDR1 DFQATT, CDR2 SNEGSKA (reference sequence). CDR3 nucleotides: TGCAGTGGTGAGCGGGCCCCCATGAGGTACACCTTC. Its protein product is CSGERAPMRYTF.

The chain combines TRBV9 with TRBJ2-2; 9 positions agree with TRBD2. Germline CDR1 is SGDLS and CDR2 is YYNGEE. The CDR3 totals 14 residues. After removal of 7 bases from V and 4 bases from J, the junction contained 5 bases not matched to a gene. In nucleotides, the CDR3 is TGTGCCAGCGGTTTAGCGGGAGTCACCGGGGAGCTGTTTTTT. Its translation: CASGLAGVTGELFF.

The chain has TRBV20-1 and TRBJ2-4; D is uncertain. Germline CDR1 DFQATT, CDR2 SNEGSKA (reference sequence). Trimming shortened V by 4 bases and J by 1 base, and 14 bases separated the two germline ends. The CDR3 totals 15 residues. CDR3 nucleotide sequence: TGCAGTGCTACCCGTTCCCAATCGGCCAAAAACATTCAGTACTTC. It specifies CSATRSQSAKNIQYF.

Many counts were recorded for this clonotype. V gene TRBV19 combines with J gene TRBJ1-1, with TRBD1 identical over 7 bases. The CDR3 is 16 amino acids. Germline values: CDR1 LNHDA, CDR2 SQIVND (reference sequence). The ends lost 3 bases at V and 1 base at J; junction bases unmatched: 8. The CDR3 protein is CASSMGRGRPNTEAFF. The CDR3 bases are TGTGCCAGTAGTATGGGAAGGGGGCGCCCGAACACTGAAGCTTTCTTT.

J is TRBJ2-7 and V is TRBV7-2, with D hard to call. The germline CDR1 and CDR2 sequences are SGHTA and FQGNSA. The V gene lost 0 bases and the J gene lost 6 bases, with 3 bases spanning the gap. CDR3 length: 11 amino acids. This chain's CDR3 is CASSLAIEQYF. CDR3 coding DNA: TGTGCCAGCAGCTTAGCGATCGAGCAGTACTTC.

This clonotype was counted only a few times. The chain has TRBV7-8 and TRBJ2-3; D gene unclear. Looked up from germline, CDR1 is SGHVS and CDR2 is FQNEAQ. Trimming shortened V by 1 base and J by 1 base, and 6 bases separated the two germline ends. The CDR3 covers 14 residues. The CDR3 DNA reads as TGTGCCAGCAGCTTAGAATGGGGCACAGATACGCAGTATTTT. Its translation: CASSLEWGTDTQYF.

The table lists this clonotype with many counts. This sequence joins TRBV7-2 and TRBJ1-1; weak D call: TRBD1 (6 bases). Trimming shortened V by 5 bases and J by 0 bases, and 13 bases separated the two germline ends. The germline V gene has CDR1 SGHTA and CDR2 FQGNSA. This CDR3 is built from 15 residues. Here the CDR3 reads CASSLQGSLNTEAFF. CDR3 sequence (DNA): TGTGCCAGCAGCCTACAGGGTTCGTTGAACACTGAAGCTTTCTTT.

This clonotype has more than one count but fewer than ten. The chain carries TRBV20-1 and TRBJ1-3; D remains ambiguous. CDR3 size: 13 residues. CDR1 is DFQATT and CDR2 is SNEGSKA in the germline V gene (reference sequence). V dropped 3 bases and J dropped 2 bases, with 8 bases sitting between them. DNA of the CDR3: TGCAGTGCTAGTTCTTGGGCTGGAAACACCATATATTTT. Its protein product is CSASSWAGNTIYF.

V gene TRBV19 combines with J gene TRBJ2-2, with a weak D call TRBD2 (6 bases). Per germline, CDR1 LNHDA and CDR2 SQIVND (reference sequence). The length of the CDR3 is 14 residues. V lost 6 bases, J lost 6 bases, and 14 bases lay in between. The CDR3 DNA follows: TGTGCCAGTAGCCCCCTCGGGAGAGCCGGGGAGCTGTTTTTT. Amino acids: CASSPLGRAGELFF.

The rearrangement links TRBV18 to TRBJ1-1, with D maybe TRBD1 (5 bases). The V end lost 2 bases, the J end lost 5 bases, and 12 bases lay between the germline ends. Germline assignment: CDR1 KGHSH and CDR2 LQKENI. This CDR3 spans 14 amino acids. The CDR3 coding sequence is TGTGCCAGCTCACCATCGACGGAGGGGACTGAAGCTTTCTTT. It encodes CASSPSTEGTEAFF. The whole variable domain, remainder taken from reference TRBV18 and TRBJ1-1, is NAGVMQNPRHLVRRRGQEARLRCSPMKGHSHVYWYRQLPEEGLKFMVYLQKENIIDESGMPKERFSAEFPKEGPSILRIQQVVRGDSAAYFCASSPSTEGTEAFFGQGTRLTVV.